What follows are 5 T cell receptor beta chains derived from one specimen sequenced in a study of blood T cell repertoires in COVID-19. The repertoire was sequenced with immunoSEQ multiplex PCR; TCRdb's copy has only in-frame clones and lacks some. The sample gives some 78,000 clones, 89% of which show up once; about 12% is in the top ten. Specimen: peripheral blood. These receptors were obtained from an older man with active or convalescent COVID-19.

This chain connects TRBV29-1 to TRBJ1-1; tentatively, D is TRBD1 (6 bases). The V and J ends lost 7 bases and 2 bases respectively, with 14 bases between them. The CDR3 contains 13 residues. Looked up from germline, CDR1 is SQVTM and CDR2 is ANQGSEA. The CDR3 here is CSARGQSNTEAFF. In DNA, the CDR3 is TGCAGCGCGCGGGGACAATCAAACACTGAAGCTTTCTTT.

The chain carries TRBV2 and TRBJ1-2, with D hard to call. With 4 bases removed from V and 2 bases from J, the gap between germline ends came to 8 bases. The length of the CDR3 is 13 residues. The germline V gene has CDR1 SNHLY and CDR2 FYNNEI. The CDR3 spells CASSANTNYGYTF. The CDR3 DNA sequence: TGTGCCAGCAGTGCGAACACCAACTATGGCTACACCTTC.

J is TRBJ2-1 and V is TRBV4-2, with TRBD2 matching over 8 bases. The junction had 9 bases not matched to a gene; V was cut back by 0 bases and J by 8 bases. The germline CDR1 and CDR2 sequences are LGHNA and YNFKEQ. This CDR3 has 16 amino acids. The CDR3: CASSQESSGGVYEQFF. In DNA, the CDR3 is TGTGCCAGCAGCCAAGAAAGCAGCGGGGGTGTCTATGAGCAGTTCTTC.

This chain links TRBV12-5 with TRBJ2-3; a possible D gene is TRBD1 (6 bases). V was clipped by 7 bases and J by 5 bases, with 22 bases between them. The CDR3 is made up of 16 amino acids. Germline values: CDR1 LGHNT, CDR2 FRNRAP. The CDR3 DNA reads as TGTGCTAGTGCCCAAGGTCTTACAGGGACAAGAGATACGCAGTATTTT. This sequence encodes CASAQGLTGTRDTQYF.

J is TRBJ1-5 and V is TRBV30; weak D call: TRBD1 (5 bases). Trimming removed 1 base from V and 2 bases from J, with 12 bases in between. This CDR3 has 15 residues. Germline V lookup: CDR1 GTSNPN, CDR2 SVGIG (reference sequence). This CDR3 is CAWSAPGFGNQPQHF. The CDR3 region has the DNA TGTGCCTGGAGTGCCCCAGGGTTTGGCAATCAGCCCCAGCATTTT.